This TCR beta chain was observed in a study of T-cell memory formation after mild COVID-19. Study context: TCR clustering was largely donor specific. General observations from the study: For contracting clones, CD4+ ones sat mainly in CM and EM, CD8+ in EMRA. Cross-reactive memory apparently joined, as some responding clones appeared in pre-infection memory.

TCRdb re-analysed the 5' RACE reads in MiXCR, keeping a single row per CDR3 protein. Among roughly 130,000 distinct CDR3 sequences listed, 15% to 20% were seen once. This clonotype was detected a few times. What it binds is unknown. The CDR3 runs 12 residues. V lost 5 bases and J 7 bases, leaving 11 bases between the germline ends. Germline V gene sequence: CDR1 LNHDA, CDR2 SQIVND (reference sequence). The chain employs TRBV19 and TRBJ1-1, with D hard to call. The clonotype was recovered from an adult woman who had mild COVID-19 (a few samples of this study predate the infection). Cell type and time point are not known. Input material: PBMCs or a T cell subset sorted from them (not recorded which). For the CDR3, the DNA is TGTGCCAGTAGTCTCACAGCCTATGAAGCTTTCTTT. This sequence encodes CASSLTAYEAFF.